Each of the 14 T cell receptor beta chains below was sequenced from the same sample in a study of tumor and adjacent non-tumor tissue in lung cancer. The library came from three nested PCR rounds adapted from ARM-PCR protocols. From the multiplex PCR reads, TCRdb called clonotypes with MiXCR, one entry per CDR3 protein. The sample consists of about 110,000 distinct CDR3 sequences, around 57% of them appearing once. RNA was extracted from bulk tissue without any cell sorting. This non-tumor lung sample came from over 3 cm beyond the tumor edge. The source material was distant non-tumor lung tissue. Every receptor here comes from a man in his 60s with non-small cell lung cancer.

About this clonotype itself: A read error may explain this, as a much larger clone is one base away. The chain couples TRBV5-1 to TRBJ2-3, with 9 bases that match TRBD2. The CDR3 contains 17 residues. V was clipped by 3 bases and J by 5 bases; unmatched bases: 13. Germline values: CDR1 SGHRS, CDR2 YFSETQ. The CDR3 spells CASSSTVAGAAIDTQYF. DNA of the CDR3: TGCGCCAGCAGCTCGACCGTAGCGGGGGCCGCCATAGATACGCAGTATTTT. Drawing the rest from reference TRBV5-1 and TRBJ2-3, the complete variable domain is KAGVTQTPRYLIKTRGQQVTLSCSPISGHRSVSWYQQTPGQGLQFLFEYFSETQRNKGNFPGRFSGRQFSNSRSEMNVSTLELGDSALYLCASSSTVAGAAIDTQYFGPGTRLTVL.

The chain uses TRBV20-1 and TRBJ2-2; D is ambiguous. Per the germline V gene, CDR1 is DFQATT and CDR2 is SNEGSKA (reference sequence). V shed 0 bases and J shed 5 bases, with 10 bases lying between them. The CDR3 spans 14 residues. The CDR3 reads CSARDRRVTGELFF. As DNA, the CDR3 is TGCAGTGCTAGAGATCGGCGAGTAACCGGGGAGCTGTTTTTT.

Remarks on this clonotype: One base away lies a much larger clone, so this may be a sequencing read error. CDR3 nucleotides: TGCAATGCTAGAGATGGGGGGTACAATCAGCCCCAGCATTTT. The encoded protein is CNARDGGYNQPQHF. J is TRBJ1-5 and V is TRBV20-1; a possible D gene is TRBD1 (5 bases). Germline loops: CDR1 DFQATT, CDR2 SNEGSKA (reference sequence). The CDR3 is 14 residues long.

This clonotype was counted many times. The DNA of the CDR3 is TGTGCCAGCAGCTTGGAAGGGGGGAGGGGGAACACTGAAGCTTTCTTT. Translating gives CASSLEGGRGNTEAFF. This chain joins TRBV5-4 and TRBJ1-1; D may be TRBD1 (6 bases). In germline, CDR1 is SGHNT, CDR2 YYREEE (reference sequence). This CDR3 spans 16 amino acids. Trimming stripped 0 bases from V and 1 base from J, with 13 bases between.

As to this clonotype: Germline is not matched at one junction end, which may reflect a read error. The V gene is TRBV5-5, the J gene TRBJ1-1; 7 nucleotides agree with TRBD1. CDR3 length equals 12 residues. Germline lookup yields CDR1 SGHKS and CDR2 YYEKEE (reference sequence). CDR3 region: CASSATGFGAFF. The DNA of the CDR3 is TGTGCTAGCAGCGCGACAGGGTTTGGAGCTTTCTTT.

In the case of this clonotype: With a much larger clone just one base away, this may be a read error. The V call is TRBV6-1, the J call TRBJ2-2; D might be TRBD2 (5 bases). The CDR3 spans 11 residues. Per germline, CDR1 MNHNS and CDR2 SASEGT. The CDR3 nucleotides read TGTGCCAGCAGTGAAGTCGGGAAGCTGTTTTTT. Its protein product is CASSEVGKLFF.

The chain links TRBV6-2 or TRBV6-3 to TRBJ2-3, with TRBD2 matching over 7 bases. With 10 bases clipped from V and 5 bases from J, the junction kept 9 bases outside the gene matches. The CDR3 covers 13 residues. Looked up from germline, CDR1 is MNHEY and CDR2 is SVGEGT. The CDR3 DNA is TGTGCCACCAGCATGGGGGGGGTAGATACGCAGTATTTT. It specifies CATSMGGVDTQYF.

About this clonotype itself: This sequence may be a read error, since a much larger clone differs from it by one base. Since the CDR3 does not end with the conserved phenylalanine or tryptophan, this likely comes from a read error. The J gene is TRBJ2-7, the V gene TRBV20-1; D unclear. The germline V and J ends were trimmed by 3 bases and 0 bases, with 15 bases remaining between them. The CDR3 contains 15 residues. Germline V gives CDR1 DFQATT, CDR2 SNEGSKA (reference sequence). The CDR3 sequence: CSARAPRPSSYEQYS. The CDR3 nucleotides are TGCAGTGCTAGGGCCCCTCGTCCGAGCTCCTACGAGCAGTACTCC.

The chain has TRBV24-1 and TRBJ2-3; 9 bases match TRBD1. The V and J ends lost 4 bases and 7 bases, in that order; junction bases with no gene match: 8. Germline-derived CDR1 and CDR2 are KGHDR and SFDVKD. This CDR3 comprises 15 residues. In DNA form, the CDR3 reads TGTGCCACCAGTGACCAGTCACAGGGGGCATATACGCAGTATTTT. This codes for CATSDQSQGAYTQYF.

By sample share, this clonotype is medium-sized. The V gene is TRBV11-2, the J gene TRBJ2-5, with 8 bases matching TRBD2. In germline, CDR1 is SGHAT, CDR2 FQNNGV. The CDR3 is 16 residues long. J gave up 1 base and V 2 bases, and 6 bases lay outside the gene matches. Written as DNA, the CDR3 is TGTGCCAGCAGCTTACACGGACTAGCCGTCCAAGAGACCCAGTACTTC. This gives the protein CASSLHGLAVQETQYF.

Concerning this clonotype itself: With a much larger clone just one base away, this may be a read error. The V and J genes are TRBV7-9 and TRBJ2-5, with D possibly matching TRBD2 (6 bases). Germline CDR1 is SEHNR and CDR2 is FQNEAQ (reference sequence). This CDR3 spans 11 amino acids. The CDR3 here is CASGGEEIQYF. The CDR3 DNA reads TGTGCCAGCGGCGGGGAAGAGATCCAGTACTTC. Drawing the rest from reference TRBV7-9 and TRBJ2-5, the complete variable domain is DTGVSQNPRHKITKRGQNVTFRCDPISEHNRLYWYRQTLGQGPEFLTYFQNEAQLEKSRLLSDRFSAERPKGSFSTLEIQRTEQGDSAMYLCASGGEEIQYFGPGTRLLVL.

J is TRBJ2-2 and V is TRBV5-1; TRBD2 is a possible D gene (7 bases). The CDR3 is 12 amino acids. Deletions cut 8 bases from V and 7 bases from J, with 12 bases between. Germline V gives CDR1 SGHRS, CDR2 YFSETQ. CDR3 sequence (DNA): TGCGCCAGTCGGGGGGACATCGGGGAGCTGTTTTTT. Encoded protein: CASRGDIGELFF.

The sample holds a few counts of this clonotype. V usage is TRBV28 and J usage is TRBJ1-5; 9 positions agree with TRBD1. CDR3 length: 15 residues. Germline trimming cut 6 bases from V and 0 bases from J; bases unmatched to any gene: 3. Looked up from germline, CDR1 is MDHEN and CDR2 is SYDVKM. CDR3 nucleotide sequence: TGTGCCAGCAGGGGGACAGGGTATAGCAATCAGCCCCAGCATTTT. As protein: CASRGTGYSNQPQHF. The full variable domain, rest sourced from reference TRBV28 and TRBJ1-5, is DVKVTQSSRYLVKRTGEKVFLECVQDMDHENMFWYRQDPGLGLRLIYFSYDVKMKEKGDIPEGYSVSREKKERFSLILESASTNQTSMYLCASRGTGYSNQPQHFGDGTRLSIL.

This clonotype was observed a few times. A read error may explain this, as a much larger clone is one base away. The chain's CDR3 is CTSRSDQSYNEQFF. The CDR3 DNA reads as TGTACCAGCAGGTCGGACCAAAGCTACAATGAGCAGTTCTTC. The chain couples TRBV6-2 or TRBV6-3 to TRBJ2-1; D unresolved. This CDR3 comprises 14 residues. Germline CDR1 and CDR2: MNHEY and SVGEGT.